This entry concerns a single T cell receptor (beta chain). These data are taken from a study of blood T cell repertoires in COVID-19. Per the germline V gene, CDR1 is MNHNY and CDR2 is SVGAGI (reference sequence). The CDR3 length is 16 residues. The trim removed 2 bases at V and 2 bases at J, leaving 5 bases unmatched. The protocol was immunoSEQ multiplex PCR, while the TCRdb copy is restricted to in-frame clones and leaves out a portion. The data show about 150,000 clones, with approximately 85% seen just once and 0.55% to 0.75% held by the top ten. Seattle participants joined during active infection and were tracked over time.

The source material was peripheral blood. This clonotype originated in a man aged 60 to 75 with COVID-19, enrolled during active disease. This chain joins TRBV6-6 and TRBJ2-7; 11 bases match TRBD2. CDR3 region: CASSYPSGRFAYEQYF. CDR3 nucleotides: TGTGCCAGCAGTTACCCTAGCGGGAGGTTTGCCTACGAGCAGTACTTC.